The rows below give T cell receptor beta chains drawn from one sample of a study of cytomegalovirus exposure and HLA in healthy donors. Repertoires were generated with immunoSEQ multiplex PCR, while TCRdb's copy carries only in-frame clones and drops some. There are tens of thousands of clones in the sample; approximately 60% occur only once, and about 22% lies in the top ten. Material: PBMCs. These TCRs come from a woman aged 45-59 years in good health and CMV-seropositive. CDR3s include the opening cysteine and the closing phenylalanine or tryptophan.

>TRBJ1-1|13|TRBV5-1
CASSTTGVTEAFF
>TRBJ1-6|16|TRBV5-4
CASSLAPGTGNSPLHF
>TRBJ2-7|13|TRBV10-2
CASSPDRAYEQYF
>TRBJ1-1|15|TRBV11-2
CASSLDYAGSTEAFF
>TRBJ2-1|14|TRBV10-1
CASSESWQGTKQFF
>TRBJ1-2|13|TRBV7-9
CASSVTDNYGYTF
>TRBJ1-1|14|TRBV30
CAWNHGTGDTEAFF
>TRBJ1-1|14|TRBV5-5
CASSLGVLNTEAFF
>TRBJ2-5|15|TRBV7-2
CASSPWVTAQETQYF
>TRBJ1-2|13|TRBV5-1
CASSTGTGRDYTF
>TRBJ2-7|13|TRBV29-1
CSVVPTGVYEQYF
>TRBJ2-2|16|TRBV4-3
CASSQDWDRGPGELFF
>TRBJ2-7|17|TRBV5-1
CASSLVAGGEYSYEQYF
>TRBJ2-3|15|TRBV28
CASSLRAGGRDTQYF
>TRBJ1-1|11|TRBV6-1
CASSEERGAFF
>TRBJ2-1|16|TRBV18
CASSPPRGATYNEQFF
>TRBJ1-2|14|TRBV7-2
CASSSGQGLYGYTF
>TRBJ2-7|17|TRBV7-2
CASSLAGTGGYSYEQYF
>TRBJ1-2|14|TRBV28
CASSLSHSNYGYTF
>TRBJ2-5|16|TRBV5-5
CASSLSPSGGQETQYF
>TRBJ2-7|16|TRBV5-1
CASSGGTSGGVYEQYF
>TRBJ1-3|13|TRBV28
CASSLGPGNTIYF
>TRBJ1-1|14|TRBV7-9
CASSIGLTSTEAFF
>TRBJ2-3|15|TRBV2
CASNKRDRGTDTQYF
>TRBJ2-5|16|TRBV4-1
CASSQDPGQGQETQYF
>TRBJ1-2|12|TRBV28
CASSLGNYGYTF
>TRBJ1-6|14|TRBV5-8
CASSLRGEDSPLHF
>TRBJ2-5|16|TRBV5-5
CASSLGLAFDSETQYF
>TRBJ2-5|14|TRBV5-1
CASSSGTVGETQYF
>TRBJ2-5|13|TRBV18
CASSPVSQETQYF
>TRBJ1-1|15|TRBV4-2
CASSQGGTANTEAFF
>TRBJ2-5|14|TRBV6-6
CASSYSAGQETQYF
>TRBJ2-7|15|TRBV28
CASTPTQQVSNEQYF
>TRBJ2-3|17|TRBV5-4
CASSLEGLAGATDTQYF